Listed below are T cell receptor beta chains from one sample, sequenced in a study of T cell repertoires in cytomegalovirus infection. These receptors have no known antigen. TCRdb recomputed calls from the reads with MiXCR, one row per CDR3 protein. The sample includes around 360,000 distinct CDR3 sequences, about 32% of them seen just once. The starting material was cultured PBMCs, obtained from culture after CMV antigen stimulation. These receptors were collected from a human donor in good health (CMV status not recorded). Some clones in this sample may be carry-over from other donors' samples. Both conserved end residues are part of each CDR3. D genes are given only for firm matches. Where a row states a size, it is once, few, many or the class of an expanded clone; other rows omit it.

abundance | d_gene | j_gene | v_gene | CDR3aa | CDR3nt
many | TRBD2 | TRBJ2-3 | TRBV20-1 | CSARARAGGPMNTQYF | TGCAGTGCTAGGGCGAGAGCGGGAGGGCCCATGAATACGCAGTATTTT
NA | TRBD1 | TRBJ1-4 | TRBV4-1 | CASSHLTGVFFANEKLFF | TGCGCCAGCAGCCACCTGACAGGGGTATTTTTTGCTAATGAAAAACTGTTTTTT
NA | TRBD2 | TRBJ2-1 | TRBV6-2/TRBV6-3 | CASNYLAGSYNEQFF | TGTGCCAGCAACTATTTAGCGGGGTCCTACAATGAGCAGTTCTTC
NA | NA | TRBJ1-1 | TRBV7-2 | CASSFYGDRVNTEAFF | TGTGCCAGCAGCTTTTACGGGGATAGGGTGAACACTGAAGCTTTCTTT
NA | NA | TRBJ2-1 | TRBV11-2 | CASSLEVDPSPNEQFF | TGTGCCAGCAGCTTAGAGGTGGACCCCTCTCCGAATGAGCAGTTCTTC
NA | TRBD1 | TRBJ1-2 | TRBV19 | CASSITGTANYGYTF | TGTGCCAGTAGCATAACGGGGACAGCTAACTATGGCTACACCTTC
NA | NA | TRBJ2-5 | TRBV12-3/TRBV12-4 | CASSLIGSRETQYF | TGTGCCAGCAGTTTAATTGGTAGTAGAGAGACCCAGTACTTC
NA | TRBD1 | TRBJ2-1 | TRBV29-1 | CSVQYRGRYNEQFF | TGCAGCGTCCAATACAGGGGGCGCTACAATGAGCAGTTCTTC
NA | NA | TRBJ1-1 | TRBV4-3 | CASSPATGEEAFF | TGCGCCAGCAGCCCTGCGACAGGAGAAGAAGCTTTCTTT
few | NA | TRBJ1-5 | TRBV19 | CASTYTSRGYGNSNQPQHF | TGTGCCAGTACGTATACGTCGCGGGGGTACGGAAATAGCAATCAGCCCCAGCATTTT
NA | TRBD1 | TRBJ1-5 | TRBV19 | CASSTGQGWNQPQHF | TGTGCCAGTAGCACGGGACAGGGTTGGAATCAGCCCCAGCATTTT
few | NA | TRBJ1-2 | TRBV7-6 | CASSSGGVGYTF | TGTGCCAGCAGCTCGGGTGGGGTTGGCTACACCTTC
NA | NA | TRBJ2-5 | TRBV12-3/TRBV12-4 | CASTRGSGSTQETQYF | TGTGCCAGCACCCGAGGATCTGGGTCCACCCAAGAGACCCAGTACTTC
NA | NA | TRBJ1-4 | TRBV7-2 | CASSSGTWGEKLFF | TGTGCCAGCAGCTCCGGGACATGGGGAGAAAAACTGTTTTTT
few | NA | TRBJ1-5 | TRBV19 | CASSITTGRQPQHF | TGTGCCAGTAGTATAACCACAGGGAGGCAGCCCCAGCATTTT
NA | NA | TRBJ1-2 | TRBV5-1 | CASNGGNVGPYGYTF | TGCGCCAGCAACGGCGGAAACGTCGGGCCATATGGCTACACCTTC
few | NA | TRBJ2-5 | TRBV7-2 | CASSISGRQETQYF | TGTGCCAGCAGCATCTCGGGTCGCCAAGAGACCCAGTACTTC
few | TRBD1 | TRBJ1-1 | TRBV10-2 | CASTSGTDSAAFF | TGCGCCAGCACCTCCGGGACAGACTCTGCAGCTTTCTTT
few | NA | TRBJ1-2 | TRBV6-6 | CASSYSSSGGYGYTF | TGTGCCAGCAGTTACTCGTCCTCCGGGGGCTATGGCTACACCTTC
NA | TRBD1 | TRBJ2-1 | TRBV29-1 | CSVTTRWTGSNEQFF | TGCAGCGTAACCACCCGGTGGACAGGTAGCAATGAGCAGTTCTTC
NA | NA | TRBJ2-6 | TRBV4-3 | CASSPGVEYSGANVLTF | TGCGCCAGCAGCCCCGGAGTGGAATACTCTGGGGCCAACGTCCTGACTTTC
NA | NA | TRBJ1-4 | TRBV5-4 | CASSGDRTANEKLFF | TGTGCCAGCAGCGGGGACCGGACCGCTAATGAAAAACTGTTTTTT
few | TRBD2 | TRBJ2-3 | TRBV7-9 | CASGSGPDTQYF | TGTGCCAGTGGTAGCGGGCCAGATACGCAGTATTTT
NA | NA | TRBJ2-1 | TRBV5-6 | CASSPTLGGDEQFF | TGTGCCAGCAGCCCAACCCTCGGAGGCGATGAGCAGTTCTTC
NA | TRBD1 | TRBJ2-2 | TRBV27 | CASSLRQGPHRPNTGELFF | TGTGCCAGCAGTTTGAGACAGGGGCCCCATAGACCGAACACCGGGGAGCTGTTTTTT
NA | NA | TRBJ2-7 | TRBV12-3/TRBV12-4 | CASSWGERVEQYF | TGTGCCAGCTCGTGGGGGGAGAGGGTCGAGCAGTACTTC
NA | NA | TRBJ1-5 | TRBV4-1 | CASTSVLRGPIGQPQHF | TGCGCCAGCACCTCTGTGCTTAGGGGCCCCATCGGGCAGCCCCAGCATTTT
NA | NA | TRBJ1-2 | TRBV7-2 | CASSLRTDYGYTF | TGTGCCAGCAGCTTACGGACGGACTATGGCTACACCTTC
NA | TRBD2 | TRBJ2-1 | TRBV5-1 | CASSWGLAVGVSYNEQFF | TGCGCCAGCAGCTGGGGACTAGCGGTCGGAGTCTCCTACAATGAGCAGTTCTTC
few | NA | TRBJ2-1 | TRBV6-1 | CASKRPGNEQFF | TGTGCCAGCAAAAGGCCTGGCAATGAGCAGTTCTTC
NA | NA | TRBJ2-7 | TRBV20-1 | CSARDEGNPLEQYF | TGCAGTGCTAGAGATGAGGGAAATCCTCTAGAGCAGTACTTC
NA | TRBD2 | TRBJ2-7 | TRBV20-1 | CSAWGREGLYEQYF | TGCAGTGCTTGGGGCAGGGAGGGACTTTACGAGCAGTACTTC
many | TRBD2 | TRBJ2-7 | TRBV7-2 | CASSLELAGGFYEQYF | TGTGCCAGCAGCTTAGAACTAGCGGGAGGCTTCTACGAGCAGTACTTC
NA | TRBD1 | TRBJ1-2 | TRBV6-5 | CASTSDRGHSTF | TGTGCCAGCACCTCGGACAGGGGGCATAGCACCTTC
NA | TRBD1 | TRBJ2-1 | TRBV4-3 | CASSPGQGVPTYNEQFF | TGCGCCAGCAGCCCGGGACAGGGGGTCCCTACCTACAATGAGCAGTTCTTC
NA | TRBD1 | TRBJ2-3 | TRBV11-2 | CASSPTRGLGTDTQYF | TGTGCCAGCAGCCCAACAAGGGGGCTCGGTACAGATACGCAGTATTTT
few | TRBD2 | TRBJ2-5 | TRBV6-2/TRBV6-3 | CASKRTSGQETQYF | TGTGCCAGCAAGCGGACTAGCGGCCAAGAGACCCAGTACTTC
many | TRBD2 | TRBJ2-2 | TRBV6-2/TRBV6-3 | CASTSETSGREMDTGELFF | TGTGCCAGCACCTCCGAAACTAGCGGGAGGGAAATGGACACCGGGGAGCTGTTTTTT
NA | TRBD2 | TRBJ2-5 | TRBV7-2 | CASSRTAGGTETQYF | TGTGCCAGCAGCCGGACGGCGGGAGGTACCGAGACCCAGTACTTC
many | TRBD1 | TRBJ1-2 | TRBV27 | CASSLEGQGQDSLGYTF | TGTGCCAGCAGTTTAGAGGGACAGGGGCAGGACTCGCTTGGCTACACCTTC
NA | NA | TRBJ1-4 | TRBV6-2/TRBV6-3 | CASSYGRDEKLFF | TGTGCCAGCAGTTACGGCAGGGACGAAAAACTGTTTTTT
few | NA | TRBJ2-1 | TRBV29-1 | CSVDSGGDEQFF | TGCAGCGTTGATAGCGGCGGGGATGAGCAGTTCTTC
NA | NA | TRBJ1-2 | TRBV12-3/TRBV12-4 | CASSLRSGFRGYTF | TGTGCCAGCAGTTTGAGGTCAGGGTTTCGTGGCTACACCTTC
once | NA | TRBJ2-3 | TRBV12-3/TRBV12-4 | CASSFPRGGDDTQYF | TGTGCCAGCAGTTTCCCCAGGGGAGGGGATGATACGCAGTATTTT
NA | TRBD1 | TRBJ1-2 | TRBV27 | CASSPPGQGYYGYTF | TGTGCCAGCAGTCCCCCGGGACAGGGATACTATGGCTACACCTTC
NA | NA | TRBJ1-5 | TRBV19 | CASRPRRLSNQPQHF | TGTGCCAGTAGACCGCGACGACTCAGCAATCAGCCCCAGCATTTT
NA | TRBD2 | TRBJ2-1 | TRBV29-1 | CSVGYTGTSGRREFF | TGCAGCGTTGGATACACCGGGACTAGCGGGAGGAGAGAGTTCTTC
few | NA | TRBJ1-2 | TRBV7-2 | CASSSGRDGGGYTF | TGTGCCAGCAGCTCGGGACGGGACGGCGGGGGCTACACCTTC
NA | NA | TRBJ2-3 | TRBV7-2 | CASSLGDTYTDTQYF | TGTGCCAGCAGCTTAGGTGACACCTACACAGATACGCAGTATTTT
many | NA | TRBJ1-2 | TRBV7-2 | CASSLDRSTNYGYTF | TGTGCCAGCAGCTTAGACAGGAGCACTAACTATGGCTACACCTTC
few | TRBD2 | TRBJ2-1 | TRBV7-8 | CASSFWEGPGNEQFF | TGTGCCAGCAGCTTTTGGGAGGGCCCGGGCAATGAGCAGTTCTTC
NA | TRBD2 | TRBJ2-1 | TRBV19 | CASSGGLAGVNEQFF | TGTGCCAGTAGTGGGGGCCTAGCGGGAGTTAATGAGCAGTTCTTC
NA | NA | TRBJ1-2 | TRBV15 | CATSRSRDNRVGYTF | TGTGCCACCAGCAGGTCCCGGGACAACCGAGTCGGCTACACCTTC
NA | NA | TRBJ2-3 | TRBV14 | CASSQGPGKSTDTQYF | TGTGCCAGCAGCCAAGGACCGGGGAAATCCACAGATACGCAGTATTTT
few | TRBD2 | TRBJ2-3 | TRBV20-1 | CSAELAGVSDTQYF | TGCAGTGCGGAGCTAGCGGGAGTGTCCGATACGCAGTATTTT
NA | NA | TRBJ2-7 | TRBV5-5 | CASSLVSSSLHEQYF | TGTGCCAGCAGCTTGGTGTCCTCTTCGCTCCACGAGCAGTACTTC
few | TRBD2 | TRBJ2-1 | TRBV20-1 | CSARDAASGIRGEQFF | TGCAGTGCTAGAGATGCGGCTAGCGGGATCCGCGGTGAGCAGTTCTTC
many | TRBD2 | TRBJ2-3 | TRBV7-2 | CASSLRWLAGGSSTDTQYF | TGTGCCAGCAGCTTAAGGTGGTTAGCGGGAGGGTCTAGCACAGATACGCAGTATTTT
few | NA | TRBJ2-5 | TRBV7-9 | CASSWRKVAGARETQYF | TGTGCCAGCTCCTGGAGGAAGGTGGCGGGTGCGAGAGAGACCCAGTACTTC
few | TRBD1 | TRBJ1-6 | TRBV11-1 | CASSDPGQAYSPLHF | TGTGCCAGCAGCGACCCGGGACAGGCATATTCACCCCTCCACTTT